The 31 T cell receptor beta chains listed next were all sequenced from one sample in a study of CDR3 diversity in severe acne. Via MiXCR, TCRdb re-called the PCR reads, giving one row per CDR3 protein. The sample records almost 85,000 distinct CDR3 sequences, 45% to 55% being singletons. The sequencing input was blood. All receptors derive from a male donor in good health, without acne.

This chain joins TRBV20-1 and TRBJ2-5; 10 nucleotides agree with TRBD2. The CDR3 has 14 residues. Germline V CDR1 and CDR2: DFQATT, SNEGSKA (reference sequence). Trimming at V came to 6 bases and at J to 5 bases, leaving 9 bases not matched to a gene. CDR3 sequence (DNA): TGCAGTGCCGGAAGCGGGGGGGCTTTTGAGACCCAGTACTTC. Its translation is CSAGSGGAFETQYF.

This clonotype is labeled as medium-sized (0.01 to 0.1%). V gene TRBV15 combines with J gene TRBJ2-7, with D perhaps matching TRBD1 or TRBD2 (5 bases each). Trimming left V 0 bases short and J 5 bases short, with 14 bases between. The CDR3 has 15 residues. In germline, CDR1 is LNHNV, CDR2 YYDKDF (reference sequence). CDR3 in amino acids: CATSREVQGRDEQYF. DNA for the CDR3: TGTGCCACCAGCAGAGAGGTTCAGGGACGTGACGAGCAGTACTTC.

The rearrangement links TRBV24-1 to TRBJ2-7; 9 bases are a match to TRBD1. The germline V gene encodes CDR1 KGHDR and CDR2 SFDVKD. This CDR3 is built from 12 residues. J lost 6 bases, V lost 12 bases, and 8 bases had no gene match. The CDR3 loop reads CAEPDRGSEQYF. The CDR3 coding sequence is TGTGCCGAACCGGACAGGGGTAGCGAGCAGTACTTC.

V gene TRBV25-1 combines with J gene TRBJ2-7; 11 bases are shared with TRBD2. With 3 bases clipped from V and 6 bases from J, the junction kept 7 bases outside the gene matches. Germline V gene lookup returns CDR1 MGHDK and CDR2 SYGVNS. This CDR3 contains 15 residues. CDR3 in amino acids: CASSEPTSGRSEQYF. The CDR3 DNA is TGTGCCAGCAGTGAGCCTACTAGCGGGAGATCCGAGCAGTACTTC.

The rearrangement links TRBV2 to TRBJ2-5; tentatively, D is TRBD2 (6 bases). The CDR3 is 15 residues long. Trimming took off 7 bases at V and 9 bases at J, with 24 bases between the two ends. Germline V CDR1 and CDR2: SNHLY, FYNNEI. The CDR3 reads CASISPHGGRKAQYF. The CDR3 DNA reads as TGTGCCAGCATCAGCCCTCACGGGGGAAGGAAGGCCCAGTACTTC.

To note about this clonotype: Germline is not matched at one junction end, which may reflect a read error. The gene calls are TRBV5-1 and TRBJ2-3; 9 bases are a match to TRBD2. Germline V gives CDR1 SGHRS, CDR2 YFSETQ. The CDR3 spans 14 residues. Here the CDR3 DNA reads TGCGCCAGCAGCCCTCTAGCGGGGAGGGATACGCGGTATTTT. This sequence encodes CASSPLAGRDTRYF.

The genes are TRBV11-2 and TRBJ2-2; 12 bases align to TRBD2. The V segment lost 5 bases and the J segment 3 bases; nucleotides outside the gene matches: 4. This CDR3 has 16 amino acids. CDR1 is SGHAT and CDR2 is FQNNGV in the germline V gene. CDR3 protein: CASSLGLAGHTGELFF. The CDR3 nucleotides are TGTGCCAGCAGCCTCGGACTAGCGGGACACACCGGGGAGCTGTTTTTT.

This chain links TRBV25-1 with TRBJ2-3, with D perhaps TRBD1 or TRBD2 (5 bases each). This CDR3 spans 16 amino acids. V was shortened by 3 bases and J by 4 bases, with 17 bases between the two germline ends. Germline lookup yields CDR1 MGHDK and CDR2 SYGVNS. The CDR3 DNA follows: TGTGCCAGCAGTGAGGGGAGCAGGGTTGGCGCAGATACGCAGTATTTT. This translates into CASSEGSRVGADTQYF.

This rearrangement joins TRBV6-5 to TRBJ2-6; D might be TRBD1 (6 bases). The CDR3 has 18 amino acids. V lost 4 bases to trimming and J lost 0 bases, with 16 bases between them. CDR1 is MNHEY and CDR2 is SVGAGI in the germline V gene. The CDR3 DNA reads TGTGCCAGCAGTTTTGGACAGATCTCTTACTCTGGGGCCAACGTCCTGACTTTC. Its translation: CASSFGQISYSGANVLTF.

This clonotype was recorded many times. This chain links TRBV9 with TRBJ2-3; perhaps TRBD1 as D (5 bases). The CDR3 is 12 amino acids. Germline assignment: CDR1 SGDLS and CDR2 YYNGEE. Trimming pared 5 bases from V and 2 bases from J, leaving 6 bases between. Here the CDR3 DNA reads TGTGCCAGCAGGGGGCCCACAGATACGCAGTATTTT. This codes for CASRGPTDTQYF.

J is TRBJ2-7 and V is TRBV24-1; 9 bases map to TRBD2. Losses at the gene ends were 0 bases for V and 7 bases for J; bases not matched to a gene: 9. The CDR3 spans 16 residues. The germline CDR1 and CDR2 sequences are KGHDR and SFDVKD. The CDR3 sequence is CATSDLTSSGVNEQYF. CDR3 DNA: TGTGCCACCAGTGATTTGACGTCTAGCGGGGTCAATGAGCAGTACTTC.

The V gene is TRBV20-1, the J gene TRBJ2-1; 8 bases map to TRBD2. The CDR3 covers 17 residues. Germline values: CDR1 DFQATT, CDR2 SNEGSKA (reference sequence). J gave up 0 bases and V 6 bases, and 13 bases lay outside the gene matches. CDR3 DNA: TGCAGTGCCAGCAGTCTCCAACTAGCGGCCTCCTACAATGAGCAGTTCTTC. It translates to CSASSLQLAASYNEQFF.

The J gene is TRBJ2-7, the V gene TRBV20-1; TRBD1 aligns across 9 bases. The V gene end was trimmed by 3 bases and the J gene end by 4 bases; junction bases not matched to a gene: 4. The germline V gene encodes CDR1 DFQATT and CDR2 SNEGSKA (reference sequence). The CDR3 totals 13 residues. The CDR3 sequence is CSARAGTGYEQYF. For the CDR3, the DNA is TGCAGTGCTAGGGCCGGGACAGGGTACGAGCAGTACTTC.

This clonotype was recorded many times. The chain joins TRBV10-1 to TRBJ2-5; a weak D match, TRBD1 (6 bases). Looked up from germline, CDR1 is WNHNN and CDR2 is SYGVQD (reference sequence). Trimming removed 1 base from V and 5 bases from J, with 14 bases in between. The CDR3 spans 15 residues. CDR3 bases: TGCGCCAGCAGTGAGTTACAGGGCTCCCGGGAGACCCAGTACTTC. This sequence encodes CASSELQGSRETQYF.

The chain is built from TRBV20-1 and TRBJ1-4, with 9 positions matching TRBD1. Per the germline V gene, CDR1 is DFQATT and CDR2 is SNEGSKA (reference sequence). The CDR3 is made up of 12 amino acids. Trimming took 7 bases from V and 8 from J; bases not matched to a gene: 5. The CDR3 sequence is CSVGQGGEKLFF. CDR3 coding DNA: TGCAGTGTGGGACAGGGTGGGGAAAAACTGTTTTTT.

This clonotype is classed as medium-sized (0.01 to 0.1%). This rearrangement joins TRBV5-1 to TRBJ2-7, with TRBD1 identical over 9 bases. The germline CDR1 and CDR2 sequences are SGHRS and YFSETQ. The CDR3 has 15 residues. With 4 bases clipped from V and 0 bases from J, the junction kept 5 bases outside the gene matches. The CDR3 reads CASSPGTGSSYEQYF. CDR3 DNA: TGCGCCAGCAGCCCTGGGACAGGGAGCTCCTACGAGCAGTACTTC.

The chain uses TRBV3-1 and TRBJ1-2; D ambiguous. CDR3 length: 13 amino acids. The V end was cut by 1 base, the J end by 8 bases, with 11 bases between. From germline, CDR1 is LGHDT and CDR2 YNNKEL (reference sequence). In DNA, the CDR3 is TGTGCCAGCAGCCAAGCGGCTGCGGGGGGCTACACCTTC. Amino acid sequence: CASSQAAAGGYTF.

This rearrangement joins TRBV6-6 to TRBJ2-2; 10 bases are shared with TRBD2. The CDR3 covers 16 residues. V was pared by 5 bases and J by 0 bases, with 3 bases of the junction left unmatched. Germline-derived CDR1 and CDR2 are MNHNY and SVGAGI (reference sequence). The CDR3 loop is CASSLLAGANTGELFF. The CDR3 DNA is TGTGCCAGCAGTCTCCTAGCGGGGGCGAACACCGGGGAGCTGTTTTTT.

The chain has TRBV14 and TRBJ2-4; D may match TRBD1 or TRBD2 (6 bases each). V was clipped by 4 bases and J by 13 bases, with 20 bases between them. In germline, CDR1 is SGHDN, CDR2 FVKESK. The CDR3 consists of 14 residues. The CDR3 region has the DNA TGTGCCAGCAGCCCATCGGGGGCCGGGGGCATCCAGTACTTC. It is translated as CASSPSGAGGIQYF.

This clonotype was seen many times. The chain couples TRBV20-1 to TRBJ2-5; 7 bases are shared with TRBD1. Germline CDR1 DFQATT, CDR2 SNEGSKA (reference sequence). The CDR3 is 12 residues long. CDR3 coding DNA: TGCAGCGCCAGGGGGAACTACGAGACCCAGTACTTC. Translation: CSARGNYETQYF.

CDR3 coding DNA: TGTGCCAGTAGTATTGGGGGGAACGAGCAGTACTTC. This translates into CASSIGGNEQYF. This chain connects TRBV19 to TRBJ2-7; a weak D match, TRBD2 (6 bases). Per the germline V gene, CDR1 is LNHDA and CDR2 is SQIVND (reference sequence). Trimming cost V 3 bases and J 5 bases, with 8 bases left between them. CDR3 size: 12 residues.

This clonotype showed up just a few times. The chain recombines TRBV28 with TRBJ1-5; weak D call: TRBD1 (6 bases). Deletions cut 6 bases from V and 2 bases from J, with 17 bases between. Germline V gene data show CDR1 as MDHEN and CDR2 as SYDVKM. CDR3 size: 16 residues. CDR3 amino acids: CASRGTTPPGNQPQHF. Written as DNA, the CDR3 is TGTGCCAGCAGAGGGACAACTCCGCCGGGCAATCAGCCCCAGCATTTT.

The V and J genes are TRBV9 and TRBJ1-3; D is possibly TRBD1 (5 bases). The CDR3 totals 15 residues. V was trimmed by 3 bases and J by 1 base, leaving 11 bases between them. Germline CDR1 reads SGDLS; CDR2 reads YYNGEE. DNA for the CDR3: TGTGCCAGCAGCGCCCATACAGGATCTGGAAACACCATATATTTT. This sequence encodes CASSAHTGSGNTIYF.

The chain recombines TRBV18 with TRBJ2-5; 7 nucleotides agree with TRBD1. There are 16 residues in the CDR3. Looked up from germline, CDR1 is KGHSH and CDR2 is LQKENI. V gave up 3 bases and J gave up 0 bases; unmatched junction bases: 7. Here the CDR3 DNA reads TGTGCCAGCTCACCCCGACAGGGCGGAGACCAAGAGACCCAGTACTTC. Its translation: CASSPRQGGDQETQYF.

This clonotype came up a few times. J is TRBJ1-5 and V is TRBV9; the D is unclear. V gave up 0 bases and J gave up 7 bases, with 11 bases separating them. Germline assignment: CDR1 SGDLS and CDR2 YYNGEE. The CDR3 runs to 14 residues. CDR3: CASSVASGGQPQHF. In DNA form, the CDR3 reads TGTGCCAGCAGCGTAGCGTCGGGAGGACAGCCCCAGCATTTT.

Comments on this clonotype: The CDR3 ends on some other residue instead of the conserved phenylalanine or tryptophan, so this is likely a read error. This chain links TRBV13 with TRBJ2-3; maybe TRBD2 (6 bases). The CDR3 covers 16 residues. Trimming cost V 0 bases and J 6 bases, with 16 bases left between them. Germline values: CDR1 PRHDT, CDR2 FYEKMQ (reference sequence). The CDR3 loop reads CASSLGVAEGRDTQYS. The CDR3 nucleotides are TGTGCCAGCAGCTTAGGAGTAGCGGAGGGGCGTGATACGCAGTATTCT.

The gene calls are TRBV3-1 and TRBJ1-1; tentative D call: TRBD1 (5 bases). The CDR3 has 14 residues. Germline-derived CDR1 and CDR2 are LGHDT and YNNKEL (reference sequence). V shed 4 bases and J shed 5 bases, with 14 bases lying between them. The CDR3 coding sequence is TGTGCCAGCAGCCCATCTACAGGTAGGACTGAAGCTTTCTTT. This translates into CASSPSTGRTEAFF.

This clonotype was seen a handful of times. The chain joins TRBV5-1 to TRBJ2-7; D may correspond to TRBD1 or TRBD2 (5 bases each). Germline V CDR1 and CDR2: SGHRS, YFSETQ. Trimming took off 3 bases at V and 11 bases at J, with 27 bases between the two ends. The CDR3 runs to 16 residues. The CDR3: CASSSRTGVRQGREYF. In DNA, the CDR3 is TGCGCCAGCAGCTCTCGCACCGGGGTCCGTCAGGGCCGGGAGTACTTC.

This rearrangement joins TRBV11-2 to TRBJ2-7, with D unclear. The CDR3 consists of 12 residues. Germline CDR1 reads SGHAT; CDR2 reads FQNNGV. V dropped 7 bases and J dropped 0 bases, with 7 bases sitting between them. The CDR3 coding sequence is TGTGCCAGCATGGCAAGCTCCTACGAGCAGTACTTC. This encodes CASMASSYEQYF.

V and J are TRBV19 and TRBJ2-5; D might be TRBD1 (6 bases). CDR3 length: 18 amino acids. The germline gives CDR1 LNHDA, CDR2 SQIVND (reference sequence). V dropped 5 bases and J dropped 1 base, with 23 bases sitting between them. The chain's CDR3 is CASSGQGSVRFLQETQYF. In nucleotides, the CDR3 is TGTGCCAGTAGTGGGCAGGGGTCTGTTAGATTTCTCCAAGAGACCCAGTACTTC.

This clonotype was detected ten times or more. The chain combines TRBV6-6 with TRBJ2-1; 8 bases align to TRBD2. Germline trimming cut 0 bases from V and 2 bases from J; bases unmatched to any gene: 3. Germline CDR1 and CDR2: MNHNY and SVGAGI (reference sequence). The CDR3 contains 16 residues. The CDR3 DNA reads TGTGCCAGCAGTTACTCGGCGGGAGGCCCCTACAATGAGCAGTTCTTC. Its protein product is CASSYSAGGPYNEQFF.